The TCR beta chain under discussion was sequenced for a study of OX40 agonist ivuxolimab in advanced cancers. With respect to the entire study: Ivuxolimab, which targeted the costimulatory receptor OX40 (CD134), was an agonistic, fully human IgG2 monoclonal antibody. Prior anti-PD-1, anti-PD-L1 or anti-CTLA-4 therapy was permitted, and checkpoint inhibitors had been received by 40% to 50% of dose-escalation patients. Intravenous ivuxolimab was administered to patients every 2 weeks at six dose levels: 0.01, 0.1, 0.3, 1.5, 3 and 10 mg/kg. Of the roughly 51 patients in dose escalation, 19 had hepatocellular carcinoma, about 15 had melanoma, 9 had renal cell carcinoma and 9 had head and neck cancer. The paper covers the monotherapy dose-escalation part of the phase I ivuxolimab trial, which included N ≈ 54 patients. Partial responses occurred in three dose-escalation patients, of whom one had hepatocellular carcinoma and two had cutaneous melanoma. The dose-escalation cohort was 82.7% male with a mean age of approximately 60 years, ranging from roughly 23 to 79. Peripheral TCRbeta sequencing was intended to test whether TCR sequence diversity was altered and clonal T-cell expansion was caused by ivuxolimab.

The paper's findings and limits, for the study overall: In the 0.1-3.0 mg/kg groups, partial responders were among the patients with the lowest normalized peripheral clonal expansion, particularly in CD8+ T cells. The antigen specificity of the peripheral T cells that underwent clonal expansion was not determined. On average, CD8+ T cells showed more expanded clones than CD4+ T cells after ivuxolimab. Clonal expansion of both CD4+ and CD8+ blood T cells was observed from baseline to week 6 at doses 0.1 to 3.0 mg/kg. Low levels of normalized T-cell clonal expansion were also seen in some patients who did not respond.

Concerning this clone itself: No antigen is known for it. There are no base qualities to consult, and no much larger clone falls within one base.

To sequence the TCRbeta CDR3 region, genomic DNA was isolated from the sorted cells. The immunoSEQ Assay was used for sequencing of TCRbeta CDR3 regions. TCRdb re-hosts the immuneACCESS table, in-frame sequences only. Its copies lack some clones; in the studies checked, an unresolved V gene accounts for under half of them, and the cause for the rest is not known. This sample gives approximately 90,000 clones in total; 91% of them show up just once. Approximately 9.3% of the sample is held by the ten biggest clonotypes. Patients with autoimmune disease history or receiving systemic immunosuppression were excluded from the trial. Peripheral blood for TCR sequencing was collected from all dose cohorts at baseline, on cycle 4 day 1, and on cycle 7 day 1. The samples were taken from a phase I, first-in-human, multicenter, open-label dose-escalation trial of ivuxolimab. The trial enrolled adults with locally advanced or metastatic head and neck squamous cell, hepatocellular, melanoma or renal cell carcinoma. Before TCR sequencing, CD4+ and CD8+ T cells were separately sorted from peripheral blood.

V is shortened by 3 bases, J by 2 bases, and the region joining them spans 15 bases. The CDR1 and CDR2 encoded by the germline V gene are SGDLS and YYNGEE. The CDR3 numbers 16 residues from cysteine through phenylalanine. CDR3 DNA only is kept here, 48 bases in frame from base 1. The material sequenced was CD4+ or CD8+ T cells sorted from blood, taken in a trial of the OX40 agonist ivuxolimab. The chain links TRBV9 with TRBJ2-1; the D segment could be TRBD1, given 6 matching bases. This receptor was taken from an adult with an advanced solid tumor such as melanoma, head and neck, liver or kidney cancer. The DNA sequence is TGTGCCAGCAGCGGAATACAGGGAATACCCTACAATGAGCAGTTCTTC. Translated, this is CASSGIQGIPYNEQFF.